This T cell receptor (beta chain) was obtained from a study of blood T cells in healthy people across ages. The study's findings and limits: Diversity was higher, and naive CD4+ cells more numerous, in long-lived donors than in aged donors. Per-million-T-cell TCR beta diversity fell roughly linearly with age.

Through a sample-barcoded 5' primer and a J-beta primer mix, a second PCR was run for about 7 to 12 cycles. TCRdb re-derived calls from the 5' RACE reads in MiXCR, one entry per CDR3 protein. Here the sample spans about 1 million distinct CDR3 sequences, 40% to 45% being singletons. Roughly 9.5 milliliters of peripheral blood were drawn from each donor into EDTA-treated tubes. Remarks on this clonotype: Its antigen is currently unknown.

The sample taken for sequencing was blood. This TCR was sampled from a woman in her fifties or sixties in good health.

As DNA, the CDR3 is TGTGCCAGCAGCCCGAGCCTGGACGTACCTTCGAACCCCTACGAGCAGTACTTC. Residues: CASSPSLDVPSNPYEQYF. V and J are TRBV7-9 and TRBJ2-7; D is uncertain. Per the germline V gene, CDR1 is SEHNR and CDR2 is FQNEAQ (reference sequence). The CDR3 length is 18 residues. Trimming shortened V by 5 bases and J by 2 bases, and 25 bases separated the two germline ends.